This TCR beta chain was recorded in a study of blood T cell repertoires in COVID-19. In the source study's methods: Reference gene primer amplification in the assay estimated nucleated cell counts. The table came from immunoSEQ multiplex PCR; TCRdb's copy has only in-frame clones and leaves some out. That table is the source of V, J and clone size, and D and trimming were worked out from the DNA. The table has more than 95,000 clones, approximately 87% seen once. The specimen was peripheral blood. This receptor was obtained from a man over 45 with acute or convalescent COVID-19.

The CDR3 sequence is CASSQGTGTNEQFF. The DNA of the CDR3 is TGCGCCAGCAGCCAAGGGACAGGGACTAATGAGCAGTTCTTC. The V call is TRBV4-1, the J call TRBJ2-1; 8 bases match TRBD1. Germline V CDR1 and CDR2: MGHRA, YSYEKL. J gave up 7 bases and V 1 base, and 3 bases lay outside the gene matches. There are 14 residues in the CDR3.